The 21 T cell receptor beta chains below come from one sample, sequenced in a study of blood T cell repertoires in COVID-19. The repertoire was sequenced with immunoSEQ multiplex PCR; TCRdb's copy has only in-frame clones and lacks some. The repertoire consists of about 270,000 clones, with over 75% occurring once and the leading ten covering 10% to 15%. The specimen sequenced was peripheral blood. These receptors originate from a human donor in a cohort sampled during active COVID-19.

V and J are TRBV30 and TRBJ2-5; TRBD2 agrees at 11 bases. Trimming removed 4 bases from V and 5 bases from J; junction bases left unmatched: 12. Germline-derived CDR1 and CDR2 are GTSNPN and SVGIG (reference sequence). This CDR3 spans 16 amino acids. CDR3 region: CAWNNLLAGGVETQYF. The CDR3 region has the DNA TGTGCCTGGAACAACCTCCTAGCGGGAGGAGTGGAGACCCAGTACTTC. The full variable domain, completed using reference TRBV30 and TRBJ2-5, is SQTIHQWPATLVQPVGSPLSLECTVEGTSNPNLYWYRQAAGRGLQLLFYSVGIGQISSEVPQNLSASRPQDRQFILSSKKLLLSDSGFYLCAWNNLLAGGVETQYFGPGTRLLVL.

The chain is built from TRBV5-1 and TRBJ1-2, with TRBD1 matching over 9 bases. The CDR3 runs to 15 residues. Looked up from germline, CDR1 is SGHRS and CDR2 is YFSETQ. V dropped 0 bases and J dropped 5; count of bases not matched to a gene: 5. The CDR3 DNA reads as TGCGCCAGCAGCTTGGCCCCAGGACAGGGGTATGGCTACACCTTC. This sequence encodes CASSLAPGQGYGYTF.

The gene calls are TRBV7-9 and TRBJ2-1; D gene ambiguous. The CDR3 consists of 15 residues. Trimming removed 1 base from V and 0 bases from J, with 7 bases in between. Germline values: CDR1 SEHNR, CDR2 FQNEAQ (reference sequence). The CDR3 is CASSLVHGSYNEQFF. In DNA, the CDR3 is TGTGCCAGCAGCTTAGTGCACGGCTCCTACAATGAGCAGTTCTTC.

V usage is TRBV10-3 and J usage is TRBJ2-5; TRBD2 matches at 8 bases. This CDR3 contains 17 residues. The trim removed 0 bases at V and 4 bases at J, leaving 10 bases unmatched. Germline V gene data show CDR1 as ENHRY and CDR2 as SYGVKD. In DNA, the CDR3 is TGTGCCATCAGTGAGTCGACGATCGGGAGGGATAGAGAGACCCAGTACTTC. Its translation: CAISESTIGRDRETQYF.

V and J are TRBV5-5 and TRBJ1-1; the match to TRBD1 covers 9 bases. Looked up from germline, CDR1 is SGHKS and CDR2 is YYEKEE (reference sequence). The V segment lost 6 bases and the J segment 0 bases; nucleotides outside the gene matches: 6. The CDR3 extends over 15 amino acids. DNA of the CDR3: TGTGCCAGCAAGAGACAGGGGGACATGAACACTGAAGCTTTCTTT. It specifies CASKRQGDMNTEAFF.

The V gene is TRBV6-5, the J gene TRBJ1-5; maybe TRBD1 (5 bases). The CDR3 runs to 13 residues. Germline V gives CDR1 MNHEY, CDR2 SVGAGI. V was shortened by 8 bases and J by 0 bases, with 8 bases between the two germline ends. DNA for the CDR3: TGTGCCAGCCTCAGGGATAGCAATCAGCCCCAGCATTTT. It specifies CASLRDSNQPQHF.

This chain joins TRBV4-2 and TRBJ2-1; 11 bases agree with TRBD2. Germline V lookup: CDR1 LGHNA, CDR2 YNFKEQ. The CDR3 has 17 residues. Trimming removed 1 base from V and 2 bases from J; junction bases left unmatched: 4. CDR3: CASSQGTSGFAYNEQFF. The CDR3 nucleotides are TGTGCCAGCAGCCAAGGGACTAGCGGGTTTGCCTACAATGAGCAGTTCTTC.

The gene calls are TRBV29-1 and TRBJ2-1; 9 nucleotides agree with TRBD2. Looked up from germline, CDR1 is SQVTM and CDR2 is ANQGSEA. The CDR3 has 15 amino acids. J was trimmed by 6 bases and V by 3 bases; bases with no gene match: 9. The DNA for the CDR3 is TGCAGCGTTGAGCCGGCGGGAGGGCGCTCCAATGAGCAGTTCTTC. Amino acid sequence: CSVEPAGGRSNEQFF.

The chain carries TRBV6-6 and TRBJ2-3, with a possible D match to TRBD1 (6 bases). Germline CDR1 and CDR2: MNHNY and SVGAGI (reference sequence). There are 14 residues in the CDR3. The V end was cut by 3 bases, the J end by 5 bases, with 12 bases between. The CDR3 bases are TGTGCCAGCAGTTATTACAGGGTTGGAGATACGCAGTATTTT. Translating it yields CASSYYRVGDTQYF.

V is TRBV11-2 and J is TRBJ2-2; 10 nucleotides align to TRBD1. In germline, CDR1 is SGHAT, CDR2 FQNNGV. V dropped 5 bases and J dropped 6; count of bases not matched to a gene: 6. This CDR3 region has 15 residues. CDR3 sequence (DNA): TGTGCCAGCAGCCGAGGACAGGGGGTGGCCGGGGAGCTGTTTTTT. Its protein is CASSRGQGVAGELFF.

This clone has a single count. The chain links TRBV7-2 to TRBJ2-1; 7 bases are shared with TRBD2. Germline-derived CDR1 and CDR2 are SGHTA and FQGNSA. This CDR3 is 15 amino acids long. The V and J ends lost 5 bases and 2 bases, in that order; junction bases with no gene match: 6. CDR3 loop: CASSGLGLPYNEQFF. CDR3 nucleotide sequence: TGTGCCAGCAGCGGATTGGGACTACCCTACAATGAGCAGTTCTTC.

This clone was seen a handful of times. The chain couples TRBV5-1 to TRBJ2-7, with TRBD1 as a possible D gene (6 bases). Trimming took off 0 bases at V and 2 bases at J, with 9 bases between the two ends. Germline-derived CDR1 and CDR2 are SGHRS and YFSETQ. The CDR3 contains 14 residues. As DNA, the CDR3 is TGCGCCAGCAGCTTGGGGGACACCGCCTACGAGCAGTACTTC. The encoded protein is CASSLGDTAYEQYF. Full variable domain (remainder filled in from reference TRBV5-1 and TRBJ2-7): KAGVTQTPRYLIKTRGQQVTLSCSPISGHRSVSWYQQTPGQGLQFLFEYFSETQRNKGNFPGRFSGRQFSNSRSEMNVSTLELGDSALYLCASSLGDTAYEQYFGPGTRLTVT.

This chain joins TRBV4-3 and TRBJ2-1; 12 nucleotides line up with TRBD2. V was pared by 5 bases and J by 7 bases, with 3 bases of the junction left unmatched. The CDR3 loop spans 14 amino acids. Germline V lookup: CDR1 LGHNA, CDR2 YSLEER. CDR3 sequence (DNA): TGCGCCAGCAGCGGTGGGACTAGCGGGAATGAGCAGTTCTTC. It is translated as CASSGGTSGNEQFF.

The chain joins TRBV28 to TRBJ2-1, with D possibly being TRBD1 (6 bases). The length of the CDR3 is 12 residues. V was pared by 7 bases and J by 4 bases, with 8 bases between. Germline CDR1 and CDR2: MDHEN and SYDVKM. The CDR3 protein is CASNRAYNEQFF. DNA of the CDR3: TGTGCCAGCAACAGGGCATACAATGAGCAGTTCTTC.

This chain connects TRBV28 to TRBJ2-5; the D gene is possibly TRBD1 (6 bases). The germline V gene encodes CDR1 MDHEN and CDR2 SYDVKM. The CDR3 loop spans 14 amino acids. Trimming shortened V by 7 bases and J by 4 bases, and 16 bases separated the two germline ends. The CDR3, as DNA: TGTGCCAGCATTGACAGGAGGAACGGAGAGACCCAGTACTTC. Residues: CASIDRRNGETQYF.

This clone came up a few times. V gene TRBV5-1 combines with J gene TRBJ2-1, with 9 positions matching TRBD1. With V trimmed by 4 bases and J by 6 bases, 8 bases remained unmatched. The CDR3 is made up of 15 amino acids. The germline V gene has CDR1 SGHRS and CDR2 YFSETQ. Here the CDR3 DNA reads TGCGCCAGCAGCCCGACAGGGGGGAGTTTCAATGAGCAGTTCTTC. As protein: CASSPTGGSFNEQFF.

Here the CDR3 DNA reads TGTGCCAGCAGCCCCTGGGCTAGCGGGAGAAATGAGCAGTTCTTC. Encoded protein: CASSPWASGRNEQFF. V and J are TRBV14 and TRBJ2-1; 10 positions agree with TRBD2. V shed 4 bases, J shed 7 bases, and the junction held 7 bases outside the gene matches. The CDR3 is made up of 15 amino acids. In germline, CDR1 is SGHDN, CDR2 FVKESK.

The chain couples TRBV18 to TRBJ2-4; possibly TRBD1 for D (5 bases). Trimming stripped 3 bases from V and 3 bases from J, with 9 bases between. Germline V gene data show CDR1 as KGHSH and CDR2 as LQKENI. This CDR3 has 14 amino acids. CDR3 in amino acids: CASSPTAYKNIQYF. In DNA, the CDR3 is TGTGCCAGCTCACCGACAGCTTACAAAAACATTCAGTACTTC. Supplemented by reference TRBV18 and TRBJ2-4, the full variable domain reads NAGVMQNPRHLVRRRGQEARLRCSPMKGHSHVYWYRQLPEEGLKFMVYLQKENIIDESGMPKERFSAEFPKEGPSILRIQQVVRGDSAAYFCASSPTAYKNIQYFGAGTRLSVL.

This chain connects TRBV9 to TRBJ2-7, with D possibly being TRBD2 (6 bases). The ends were cut back, 2 bases at V and 3 bases at J, with 18 bases in the middle. CDR3 length equals 16 residues. CDR1 and CDR2 from the germline V gene are SGDLS and YYNGEE. The DNA of the CDR3 is TGTGCCAGCAGCGTTTCCCCCATTAGCGGAATCTACGAGCAGTACTTC. This codes for CASSVSPISGIYEQYF.

The rearrangement uses TRBV7-6 and TRBJ2-1; the D gene is possibly TRBD2 (5 bases). CDR3 length equals 18 residues. The V and J ends lost 0 bases and 2 bases respectively, with 17 bases between them. The germline V gene has CDR1 SGHVS and CDR2 FNYEAQ. CDR3 loop: CASSLASGRPRAYNEQFF. The CDR3 DNA follows: TGTGCCAGCAGCTTAGCGTCGGGGAGACCTAGGGCCTACAATGAGCAGTTCTTC.

The sample holds one count of this clone. The chain employs TRBV5-4 and TRBJ2-5, with a tentative D call TRBD1 (5 bases). Germline values: CDR1 SGHNT, CDR2 YYREEE (reference sequence). The CDR3 covers 14 residues. The ends were cut back, 4 bases at V and 4 bases at J, with 14 bases in the middle. The CDR3: CASSEHQGLETQYF. The CDR3 DNA reads as TGTGCCAGCAGCGAACACCAGGGTTTAGAGACCCAGTACTTC.